These 5 T cell receptor beta chains originate from one sample sequenced in a study of blood T cell repertoires in COVID-19. Clones were read by immunoSEQ multiplex PCR, and TCRdb kept only the in-frame ones, dropping some. The sample lists approximately 100,000 clones; 70% to 90% were seen once. Sequencing input: peripheral blood. Source of these receptors: a human donor with COVID-19, enrolled during active disease. The donor label of this sample is uncertain.

This clone has a handful of counts. The chain combines TRBV10-1 with TRBJ1-1, with TRBD1 matching 9 bases. The CDR3 sequence is 14 residues long. In germline, CDR1 is WNHNN, CDR2 SYGVQD (reference sequence). With V trimmed by 3 bases and J by 7 bases, 6 bases remained unmatched. The CDR3 region has the DNA TGCGCCAGCAGTGACTACAGGGGGCAGGATGAAGCTTTCTTT. The encoded protein is CASSDYRGQDEAFF.

This sequence joins TRBV19 and TRBJ1-2, with D unresolved. This CDR3 region has 13 residues. Germline V CDR1 and CDR2: LNHDA, SQIVND (reference sequence). Trimming pared 7 bases from V and 0 bases from J, leaving 9 bases between. CDR3 sequence reads: CASKQNSNYGYTF. Written as DNA, the CDR3 is TGTGCCAGTAAACAAAATTCTAACTATGGCTACACCTTC.

This clone is large by share. The CDR3 loop is CASSSGVSYNSPLHF. The CDR3 nucleotides are TGTGCCAGCAGCTCAGGGGTTTCCTATAATTCACCCCTCCACTTT. V and J are TRBV7-9 and TRBJ1-6; possible D gene TRBD1, 6 bases. This CDR3 is built from 15 residues. V was shortened by 4 bases and J by 1 base, with 8 bases between the two germline ends. Germline loops: CDR1 SEHNR, CDR2 FQNEAQ (reference sequence).

The V gene is TRBV6-5, the J gene TRBJ1-2; D might be TRBD1 (5 bases). V was trimmed by 0 bases and J by 8 bases, leaving 10 bases between them. From germline, CDR1 is MNHEY and CDR2 SVGAGI. This CDR3 has 13 amino acids. The CDR3 sequence: CASSYSRVQGYTF. The CDR3 nucleotides are TGTGCCAGCAGTTACTCCAGGGTCCAGGGCTACACCTTC.

The chain couples TRBV9 to TRBJ1-3, with D perhaps matching TRBD1 (5 bases). The CDR3 spans 16 residues. Germline V gene sequence: CDR1 SGDLS, CDR2 YYNGEE. Trimming took 4 bases from V and 0 from J, leaving 14 bases between them. The CDR3 reads CASSITPGISGNTIYF. CDR3 nucleotides: TGTGCCAGCAGCATAACACCAGGGATCTCTGGAAACACCATATATTTT.